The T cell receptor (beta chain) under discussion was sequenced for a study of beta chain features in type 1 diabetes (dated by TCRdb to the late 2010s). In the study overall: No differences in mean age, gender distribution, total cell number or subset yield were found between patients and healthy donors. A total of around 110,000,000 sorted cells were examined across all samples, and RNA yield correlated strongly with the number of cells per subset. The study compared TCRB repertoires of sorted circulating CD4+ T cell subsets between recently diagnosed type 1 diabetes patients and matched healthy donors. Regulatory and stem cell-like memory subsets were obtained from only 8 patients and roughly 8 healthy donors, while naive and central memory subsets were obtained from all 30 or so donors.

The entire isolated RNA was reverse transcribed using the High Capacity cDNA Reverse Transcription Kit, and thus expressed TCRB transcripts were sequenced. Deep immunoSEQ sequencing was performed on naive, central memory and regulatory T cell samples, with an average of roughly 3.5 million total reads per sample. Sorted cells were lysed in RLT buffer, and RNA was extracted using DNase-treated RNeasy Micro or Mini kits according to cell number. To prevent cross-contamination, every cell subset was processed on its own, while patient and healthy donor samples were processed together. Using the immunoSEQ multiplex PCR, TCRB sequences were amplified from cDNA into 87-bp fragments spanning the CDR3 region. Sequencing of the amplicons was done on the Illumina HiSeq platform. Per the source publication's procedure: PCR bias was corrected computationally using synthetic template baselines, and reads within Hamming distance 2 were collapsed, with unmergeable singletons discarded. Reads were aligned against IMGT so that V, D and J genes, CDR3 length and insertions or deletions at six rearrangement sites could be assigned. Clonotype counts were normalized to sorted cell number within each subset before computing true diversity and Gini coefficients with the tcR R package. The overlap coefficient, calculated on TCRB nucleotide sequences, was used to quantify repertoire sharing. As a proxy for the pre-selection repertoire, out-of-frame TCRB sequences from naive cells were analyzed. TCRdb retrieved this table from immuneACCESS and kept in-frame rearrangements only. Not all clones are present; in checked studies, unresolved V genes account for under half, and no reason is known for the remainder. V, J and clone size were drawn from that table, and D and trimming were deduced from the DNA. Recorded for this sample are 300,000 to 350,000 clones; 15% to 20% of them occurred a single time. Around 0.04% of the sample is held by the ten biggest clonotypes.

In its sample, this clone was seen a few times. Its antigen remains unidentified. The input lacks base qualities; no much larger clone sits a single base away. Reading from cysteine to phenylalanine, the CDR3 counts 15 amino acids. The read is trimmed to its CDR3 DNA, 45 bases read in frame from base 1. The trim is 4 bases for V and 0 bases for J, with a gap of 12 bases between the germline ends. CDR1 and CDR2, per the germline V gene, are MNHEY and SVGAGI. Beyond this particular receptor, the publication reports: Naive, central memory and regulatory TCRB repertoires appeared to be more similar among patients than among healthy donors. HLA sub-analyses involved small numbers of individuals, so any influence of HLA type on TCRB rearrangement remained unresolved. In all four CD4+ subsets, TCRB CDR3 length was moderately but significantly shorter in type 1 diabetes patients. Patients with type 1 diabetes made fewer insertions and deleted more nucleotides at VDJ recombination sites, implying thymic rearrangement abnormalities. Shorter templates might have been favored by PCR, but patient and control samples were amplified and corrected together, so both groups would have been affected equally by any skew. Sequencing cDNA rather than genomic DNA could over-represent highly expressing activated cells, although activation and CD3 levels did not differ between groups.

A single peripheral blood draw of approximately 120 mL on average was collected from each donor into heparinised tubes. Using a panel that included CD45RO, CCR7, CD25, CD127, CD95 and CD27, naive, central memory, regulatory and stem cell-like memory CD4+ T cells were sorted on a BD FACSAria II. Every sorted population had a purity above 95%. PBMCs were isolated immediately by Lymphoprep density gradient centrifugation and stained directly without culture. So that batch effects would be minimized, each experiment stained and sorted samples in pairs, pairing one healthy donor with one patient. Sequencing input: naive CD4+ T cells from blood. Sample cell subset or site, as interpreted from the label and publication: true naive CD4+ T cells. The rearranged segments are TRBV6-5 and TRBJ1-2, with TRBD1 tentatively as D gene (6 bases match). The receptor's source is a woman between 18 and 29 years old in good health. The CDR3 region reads CASSSTGTTNYGYTF. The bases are TGTGCCAGCAGTTCCACAGGGACTACTAACTATGGCTACACCTTC.